The rows below give T cell receptor beta chains drawn from one sample of a study of circulating CD8 cells and anti-PD-1 response in melanoma. TCRdb re-derived calls from the reads in MiXCR, one entry per CDR3 protein. Of some 970 distinct CDR3 sequences listed, approximately 9.9% were seen once; the top ten hold roughly 13%. The input for sequencing was CD8+ T cells from PBMCs, taken at baseline or after one month of anti-PD-1 therapy (not recorded which). The receptors originated from a human donor with melanoma. Each CDR3 is given without its conserved first and last residue. The size entry is marked missing in some rows and otherwise reads once, few, many or a size class.

few,TRBV20-1,SAFFRDTNSYEQY
medium-sized,TRBV5-4,ASSLTSTDTQY
medium-sized,TRBV21-1,ATVRSRSVGEFMNTEAF
NA,TRBV25-1,ASSGPPRANTGELF
medium-sized,TRBV5-1,ASSLGWGPPKENEQF
NA,TRBV9,ASSVGDQGGDTQY
NA,TRBV12-3/TRBV12-4,ASSFSTGLGYT
few,TRBV4-3,ASSQGASLQETQY
large,TRBV19,ASSIVLDGDYTDTQY
large,TRBV4-1,ASSPLGVPSYNEQF
medium-sized,TRBV2,ASKQGLREQY
medium-sized,TRBV27,ASSFGGGSEQY
medium-sized,TRBV27,ASAYGTLTTGELF
large,TRBV5-4,ASSFRGIYEQY
large,TRBV28,ASTGRNDGSSSYEQY
medium-sized,TRBV2,ASRTINQPQH
medium-sized,TRBV10-3,AISESEGRSSYEQY
medium-sized,TRBV7-3,ASSLGTGWQETQY
medium-sized,TRBV7-3,ASSLGAGEGYT
large,TRBV7-3,ASSPDGTGGNEQF
NA,TRBV6-5,ASSYSNNFGRGQYEQY
medium-sized,TRBV20-1,SVFPPGGKGVPNEQF
NA,TRBV27,ASRPRDRLNYELY
few,TRBV20-1,SARAGVGADTQY
medium-sized,TRBV4-3,ASSSDRAIGELF
few,TRBV20-1,SAISGDAYEQY
medium-sized,TRBV27,ASSLGPVYEQY
medium-sized,TRBV19,ASSNLAGGRRLVNEQF
medium-sized,TRBV16,ASSQSRGTNYGYT
medium-sized,TRBV7-9,ASSLGTEAF
few,TRBV30,AWSVAGRAEAF
large,TRBV2,ASIPNAAGYADTQY
few,TRBV12-3/TRBV12-4,ASMLMGGSDYGYT
large,TRBV10-2,ASKGGATDTQY
medium-sized,TRBV2,ASSDVVGRTYEQY
medium-sized,TRBV13,ASSKRTSGGGDTQY
medium-sized,TRBV19,ASSIVLAGPRTDTQY
medium-sized,TRBV19,ASRSLTGELF
hyperexpanded,TRBV19,ASSIRPYTQY
medium-sized,TRBV7-6,ASSLEEHYEQY
NA,TRBV20-1,SARDTGELSYEQY
NA,TRBV4-1,ASSQETGTGGSGYT
few,TRBV11-3,ASSLSAKWEQY
medium-sized,TRBV7-3,ASSLNEGYGYT
medium-sized,TRBV19,ASGSVLYGYT